These 17 T cell receptor beta chains originate from one sample sequenced in a study of blood T cell repertoires in COVID-19. Clones were sequenced by immunoSEQ multiplex PCR, and TCRdb holds only the in-frame ones, with some missing. The top ten hold 5% of the sample, which has 45,000 or so clones, approximately 90% seen once. The sequenced sample was peripheral blood. The receptor source for this set is a man aged 40-49 years with active COVID-19.

This clone has more than one count but fewer than ten. The V gene is TRBV28, the J gene TRBJ1-4, with D unclear. V shed 8 bases and J shed 2 bases, with 12 bases lying between them. This CDR3 has 14 amino acids. Germline values: CDR1 MDHEN, CDR2 SYDVKM. This CDR3 reads CASSSPGTNEKLFF. The CDR3 DNA is TGTGCCAGCTCGTCCCCGGGGACTAATGAAAAACTGTTTTTT. Looking up the rest from reference TRBV28 and TRBJ1-4 gives the full variable domain: DVKVTQSSRYLVKRTGEKVFLECVQDMDHENMFWYRQDPGLGLRLIYFSYDVKMKEKGDIPEGYSVSREKKERFSLILESASTNQTSMYLCASSSPGTNEKLFFGSGTQLSVL.

The CDR3 reads CASSSSRDRNTEAFF. In nucleotides, the CDR3 is TGTGCCAGCAGCTCCAGCCGGGACAGGAACACTGAAGCTTTCTTT. J is TRBJ1-1 and V is TRBV7-3; 7 nucleotides align to TRBD1. This CDR3 comprises 15 residues. In germline, CDR1 is SGHTA, CDR2 FQGTGA. Unmatched junction bases numbered 6, after V lost 4 bases and J lost 1 base.

Comment on this clone: The sample holds other DNA sequences that translate to the same CDR3. The gene calls are TRBV3-1 (or the pseudogene TRBV3-2) and TRBJ2-2; D may be TRBD2 (5 bases). V was clipped by 4 bases and J by 2 bases, with 11 bases between them. The CDR3 totals 15 residues. Germline V gene data show CDR1 as LGHDT and CDR2 as YNNKEL (reference sequence). CDR3 DNA: TGTGCCAGCAGCCGGGGAGACCTAAACACCGGGGAGCTGTTTTTT. It encodes CASSRGDLNTGELFF.

This chain joins TRBV1 and TRBJ1-2; TRBD1 reflects the table's D call only, with no check against the DNA. TRBV1 has pseudogene status. The CDR3 runs 12 residues. CDR3: CTSSSGDYGYTF. The CDR3 region has the DNA TGCACCAGCAGCTCAGGGGATTATGGCTACACCTTC.

V usage is TRBV29-1 and J usage is TRBJ2-5; 11 bases map to TRBD1. CDR3 length: 15 amino acids. V was pared by 6 bases and J by 4 bases, with 10 bases of the junction left unmatched. Germline V CDR1 and CDR2: SQVTM, ANQGSEA. The chain's CDR3 is CSVGRTGGFRETQYF. DNA for the CDR3: TGCAGCGTCGGCCGGACAGGGGGCTTTAGAGAGACCCAGTACTTC.

The chain recombines TRBV30 with TRBJ1-2; D is perhaps TRBD1 (6 bases). Germline lookup yields CDR1 GTSNPN and CDR2 SVGIG (reference sequence). CDR3 length: 15 residues. Trimming removed 2 bases at V and 4 bases at J, with 17 bases between. CDR3 nucleotide sequence: TGTGCCTGGAGTCGGGGGGGCGAAGGGGTCTATGGCTACACCTTC. Its protein product is CAWSRGGEGVYGYTF.

This rearrangement joins TRBV7-2 to TRBJ2-3; the match to TRBD1 covers 10 bases. V trimming: 5 bases; J trimming: 3 bases; junction bases outside the gene matches: 5. The germline CDR1 and CDR2 sequences are SGHTA and FQGNSA. The CDR3 covers 15 residues. This CDR3 is CASSADRGLTDTQYF. The CDR3 DNA is TGTGCCAGCAGCGCCGACAGGGGGCTTACAGATACGCAGTATTTT.

In regard to this clone: In the same sample, other DNA sequences code for this CDR3. The J gene is TRBJ2-1, the V gene TRBV27; D gene unclear. The germline V and J ends were trimmed by 2 bases and 6 bases, with 5 bases remaining between them. This CDR3 is built from 12 residues. Germline CDR1 MNHEY, CDR2 SMNVEV (reference sequence). The CDR3 reads CASSLGGNEQFF. In nucleotides, the CDR3 is TGTGCCAGCAGTTTAGGCGGCAATGAGCAGTTCTTC.

The chain is built from TRBV4-1 and TRBJ2-4; 8 bases agree with TRBD2. The CDR3 is 16 amino acids. CDR1 and CDR2 (germline): MGHRA, YSYEKL. Trimming cost V 0 bases and J 2 bases; bases outside gene matches: 3. The CDR3, as DNA: TGCGCCAGCAGCCAAGATGCGGGGGGCACCAAAAACATTCAGTACTTC. It specifies CASSQDAGGTKNIQYF.

CDR3 sequence (DNA): TGTGCCAGCTCACCTAGCTTAGTCCGCACAGATACGCAGTATTTT. Amino acids: CASSPSLVRTDTQYF. The chain employs TRBV18 and TRBJ2-3, with no clear D. CDR1 and CDR2 (germline): KGHSH, LQKENI. The CDR3 length is 15 residues. V lost 3 bases and J lost 1, with 11 bases in between.

This CDR3 reads CATSVEGPGYNEQFF. In DNA form, the CDR3 reads TGTGCCACCAGTGTAGAGGGTCCCGGCTACAATGAGCAGTTCTTC. V usage is TRBV24-1 and J usage is TRBJ2-1; D perhaps matches TRBD2 (5 bases). The CDR3 is made up of 15 amino acids. The ends were cut back, 5 bases at V and 3 bases at J, with 13 bases in the middle. CDR1 and CDR2 from the germline V gene are KGHDR and SFDVKD.

The genes are TRBV5-4 and TRBJ1-6, with D tentatively TRBD1 (6 bases). The CDR3 is 14 amino acids. Germline lookup yields CDR1 SGHNT and CDR2 YYREEE (reference sequence). Trimming pared 6 bases from V and 5 bases from J, leaving 12 bases between. Here the CDR3 reads CASTITGNNSPLHF. The CDR3 nucleotides read TGTGCCAGCACCATAACAGGGAATAATTCACCCCTCCACTTT.

V is TRBV27 and J is TRBJ1-4; a weak D match, TRBD1 (5 bases). CDR3 length equals 14 residues. Per the germline V gene, CDR1 is MNHEY and CDR2 is SMNVEV (reference sequence). V gave up 0 bases and J gave up 8 bases, with 10 bases separating them. The DNA for the CDR3 is TGTGCCAGCAGTTTATCTTCCAGGGAAGAAAAACTGTTTTTT. As protein: CASSLSSREEKLFF.

This chain links TRBV11-2 with TRBJ2-7, with D possibly TRBD1 on 5 matching bases. Between the trimmed V and J ends, which lost 5 bases and 1 base, there was a span of 9 bases. Germline CDR1 reads SGHAT; CDR2 reads FQNNGV. CDR3 length equals 13 residues. CDR3 sequence: CASSQQVSYEQYF. The CDR3 bases are TGTGCCAGCAGCCAACAGGTTTCCTACGAGCAGTACTTC. The full variable domain, completed using reference TRBV11-2 and TRBJ2-7, is EAGVAQSPRYKIIEKRQSVAFWCNPISGHATLYWYQQILGQGPKLLIQFQNNGVVDDSQLPKDRFSAERLKGVDSTLKIQPAKLEDSAVYLCASSQQVSYEQYFGPGTRLTVT.

This rearrangement joins TRBV28 to TRBJ2-7; 7 bases fit TRBD2. With 6 bases clipped from V and 4 bases from J, the junction kept 9 bases outside the gene matches. This CDR3 region has 14 residues. CDR1 is MDHEN, CDR2 SYDVKM, per germline. The CDR3 sequence is CASRTSGTKYEQYF. The CDR3 nucleotides are TGTGCCAGCAGGACAAGCGGGACCAAATACGAGCAGTACTTC.

The V and J genes are TRBV5-1 and TRBJ1-1; 8 nucleotides match TRBD1. The CDR3 sequence is 14 residues long. Looked up from germline, CDR1 is SGHRS and CDR2 is YFSETQ. The trim removed 4 bases at V and 5 bases at J, leaving 7 bases unmatched. CDR3 sequence: CASSPGQGGTEAFF. DNA for the CDR3: TGCGCCAGCAGCCCAGGACAGGGTGGGACTGAAGCTTTCTTT.

This clone was observed a single time. The chain employs TRBV29-1 and TRBJ1-1, with 7 bases identical to TRBD1. Unmatched junction bases numbered 7, after V lost 4 bases and J lost 5 bases. Germline assignment: CDR1 SQVTM and CDR2 ANQGSEA. The CDR3 spans 13 residues. The CDR3: CSVVEQGGTEAFF. The CDR3 nucleotides read TGCAGCGTTGTAGAGCAGGGGGGTACTGAAGCTTTCTTT.